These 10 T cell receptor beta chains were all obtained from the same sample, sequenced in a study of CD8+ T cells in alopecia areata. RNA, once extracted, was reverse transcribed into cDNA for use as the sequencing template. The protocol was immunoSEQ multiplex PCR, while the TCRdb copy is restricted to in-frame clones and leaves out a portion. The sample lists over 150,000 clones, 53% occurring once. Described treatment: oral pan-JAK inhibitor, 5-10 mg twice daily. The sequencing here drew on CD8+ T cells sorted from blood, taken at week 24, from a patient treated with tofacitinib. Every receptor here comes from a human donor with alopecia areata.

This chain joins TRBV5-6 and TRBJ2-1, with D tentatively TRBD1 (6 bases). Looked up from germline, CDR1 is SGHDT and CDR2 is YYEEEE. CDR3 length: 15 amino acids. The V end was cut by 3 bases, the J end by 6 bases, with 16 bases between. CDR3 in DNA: TGTGCCAGCAGCTCCCCCCCACAGGGTATCAATGAGCAGTTCTTC. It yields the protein CASSSPPQGINEQFF.

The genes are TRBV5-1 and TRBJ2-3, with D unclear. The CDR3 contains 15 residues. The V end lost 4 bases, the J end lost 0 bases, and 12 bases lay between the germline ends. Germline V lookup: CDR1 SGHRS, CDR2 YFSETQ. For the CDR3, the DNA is TGCGCCAGCAGCCCGCGTTACCCTAGCACAGATACGCAGTATTTT. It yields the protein CASSPRYPSTDTQYF.

The DNA for the CDR3 is TGTGCCAGCAGCCTGAGATCGGTCAGCTCCTATAATTCACCCCTCCACTTT. Encoded protein: CASSLRSVSSYNSPLHF. V is TRBV7-8 and J is TRBJ1-6; D is unclear. V was shortened by 5 bases and J by 0 bases, with 14 bases between the two germline ends. This CDR3 is built from 17 residues. The germline gives CDR1 SGHVS, CDR2 FQNEAQ.

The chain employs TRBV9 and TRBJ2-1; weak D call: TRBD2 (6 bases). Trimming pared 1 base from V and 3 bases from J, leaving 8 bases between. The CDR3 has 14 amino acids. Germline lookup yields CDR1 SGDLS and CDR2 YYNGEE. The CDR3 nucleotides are TGTGCCAGCAGCGTATGGGGGGACTACAATGAGCAGTTCTTC. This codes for CASSVWGDYNEQFF.

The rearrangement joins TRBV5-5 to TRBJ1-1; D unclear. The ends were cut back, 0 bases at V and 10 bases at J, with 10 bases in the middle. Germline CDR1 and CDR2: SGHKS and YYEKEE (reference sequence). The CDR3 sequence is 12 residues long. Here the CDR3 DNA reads TGTGCCAGCAGCTTGGGCGACCTGGGAGCTTTCTTT. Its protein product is CASSLGDLGAFF.

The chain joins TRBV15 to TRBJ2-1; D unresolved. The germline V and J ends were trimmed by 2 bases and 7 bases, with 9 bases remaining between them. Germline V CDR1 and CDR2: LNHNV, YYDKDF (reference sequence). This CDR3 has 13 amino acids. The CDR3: CATSRYFGNEQFF. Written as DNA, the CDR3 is TGTGCCACCAGCAGATACTTCGGTAATGAGCAGTTCTTC.

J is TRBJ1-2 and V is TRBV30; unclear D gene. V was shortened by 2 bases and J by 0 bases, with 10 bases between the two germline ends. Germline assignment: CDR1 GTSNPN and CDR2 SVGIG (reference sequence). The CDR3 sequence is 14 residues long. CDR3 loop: CAWSSSGSNYGYTF. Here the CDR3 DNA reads TGTGCCTGGAGTTCGTCGGGGTCTAACTATGGCTACACCTTC. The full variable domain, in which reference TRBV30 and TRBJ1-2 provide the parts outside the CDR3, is SQTIHQWPATLVQPVGSPLSLECTVEGTSNPNLYWYRQAAGRGLQLLFYSVGIGQISSEVPQNLSASRPQDRQFILSSKKLLLSDSGFYLCAWSSSGSNYGYTFGSGTRLTVV.

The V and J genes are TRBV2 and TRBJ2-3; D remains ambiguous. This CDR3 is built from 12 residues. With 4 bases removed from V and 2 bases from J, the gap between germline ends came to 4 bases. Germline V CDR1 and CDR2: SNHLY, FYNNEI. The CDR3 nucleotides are TGTGCCAGCAGTGGTTACACAGATACGCAGTATTTT. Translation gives CASSGYTDTQYF.

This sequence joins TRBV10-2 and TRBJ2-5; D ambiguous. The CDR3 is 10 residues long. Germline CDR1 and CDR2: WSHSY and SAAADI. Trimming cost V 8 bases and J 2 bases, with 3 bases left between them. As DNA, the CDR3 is TGCGCCAGCGGGCAAGAGACCCAGTACTTC. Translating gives CASGQETQYF.

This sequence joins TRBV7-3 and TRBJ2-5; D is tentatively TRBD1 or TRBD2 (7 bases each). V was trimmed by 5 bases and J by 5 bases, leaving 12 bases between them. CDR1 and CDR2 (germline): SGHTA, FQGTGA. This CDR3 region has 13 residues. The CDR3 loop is CASSPQGGETQYF. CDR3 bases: TGTGCCAGCAGCCCCCAGGGGGGGGAGACCCAGTACTTC.